This entry describes one T cell receptor (beta chain). Its antigen is not known. The sample is drawn from a study of cytomegalovirus exposure and HLA in healthy donors. Whole-study findings and limits: Researchers reported that a few CMV-associated chains were confirmed in vitro as CMV antigen-specific. More clonal expansion characterized HLA-associated TCR beta chains than equally common others in a later analysis. Being productive about 87% or about 30% of the time was typical of most TCR beta V segments in an earlier analysis.

V shed 4 bases and J shed 6 bases, with 13 bases lying between them. The germline CDR1 and CDR2 sequences are LNHDA and SQIVND (reference sequence). The CDR3 is 14 amino acids. Researchers ran the PCR with 60 Vbeta and 13 Jbeta primers. Assay used: immunoSEQ multiplex PCR; TCRdb lists only in-frame clones, some missing. This table has under 150,000 clones, around 82% appearing once. The genes are TRBV19 and TRBJ1-5; tentative D call: TRBD1 (5 bases). Sequencing was carried out using PBMCs. The TCR sequence derives from a woman in her 30s in good health and CMV-seropositive. The CDR3: CASSNILGRQPQHF. In DNA form, the CDR3 reads TGTGCCAGTAGTAACATCCTGGGGCGTCAGCCCCAGCATTTT.